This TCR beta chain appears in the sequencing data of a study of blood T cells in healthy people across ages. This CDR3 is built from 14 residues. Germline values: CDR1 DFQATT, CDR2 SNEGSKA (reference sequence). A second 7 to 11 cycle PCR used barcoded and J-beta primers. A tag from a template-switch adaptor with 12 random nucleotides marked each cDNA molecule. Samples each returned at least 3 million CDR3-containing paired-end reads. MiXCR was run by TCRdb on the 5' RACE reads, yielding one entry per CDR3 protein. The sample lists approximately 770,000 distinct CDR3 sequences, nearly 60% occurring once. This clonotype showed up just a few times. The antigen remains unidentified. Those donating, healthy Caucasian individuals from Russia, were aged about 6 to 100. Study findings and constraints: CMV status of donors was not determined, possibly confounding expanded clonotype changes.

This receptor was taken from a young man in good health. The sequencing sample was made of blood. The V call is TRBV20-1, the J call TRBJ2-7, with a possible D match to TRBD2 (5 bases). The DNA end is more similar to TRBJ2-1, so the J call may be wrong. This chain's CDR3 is CSARDPSHGDEQFF. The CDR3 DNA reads TGCAGTGCTAGAGACCCCTCTCACGGGGATGAGCAGTTCTTC.